The 20 T cell receptor beta chains listed next were all sequenced from one sample in a study of shared T cell receptors in the human thymus. Only in-frame clones appear in the TCRdb table, and some are missing; sequencing was by immunoSEQ multiplex PCR. The repertoire holds about 380,000 clones, around 93% seen once, with 0.015% to 0.02% in the top ten. Sequenced sample: thymocytes. The receptors here all came from a human donor.

The rearrangement uses TRBV2 and TRBJ1-2; 9 nucleotides agree with TRBD1. Germline assignment: CDR1 SNHLY and CDR2 FYNNEI. V lost 5 bases to trimming and J lost 4 bases; unmatched junction nucleotides: 5. The CDR3 is 14 amino acids. The CDR3 bases are TGTGCCAGCAGTTCAGGGACAGGGACCTATGGCTACACCTTC. Encoded protein: CASSSGTGTYGYTF.

The chain joins TRBV28 to TRBJ1-1; 9 bases align to TRBD1. V was pared by 4 bases and J by 3 bases, with 12 bases of the junction left unmatched. CDR1 MDHEN and CDR2 SYDVKM come from the germline V gene. There are 17 residues in the CDR3. CDR3 nucleotide sequence: TGTGCCAGCAGTTCGCCCCGTGGGACAGGGCGGGACACTGAAGCTTTCTTT. Amino acid sequence: CASSSPRGTGRDTEAFF. Drawing the rest from reference TRBV28 and TRBJ1-1, the complete variable domain is DVKVTQSSRYLVKRTGEKVFLECVQDMDHENMFWYRQDPGLGLRLIYFSYDVKMKEKGDIPEGYSVSREKKERFSLILESASTNQTSMYLCASSSPRGTGRDTEAFFGQGTRLTVV.

V is TRBV9 and J is TRBJ2-6; 11 bases align to TRBD1. After removal of 4 bases from V and 1 base from J, the junction contained 4 bases not matched to a gene. The length of the CDR3 is 17 residues. Per germline, CDR1 SGDLS and CDR2 YYNGEE. This CDR3 reads CASSIGQGASGANVLTF. Written as DNA, the CDR3 is TGTGCCAGCAGCATCGGACAGGGGGCATCTGGGGCCAACGTCCTGACTTTC.

The rearrangement uses TRBV5-5 and TRBJ1-5; D call uncertain. Trimming shortened V by 2 bases and J by 2 bases, and 8 bases separated the two germline ends. Per germline, CDR1 SGHKS and CDR2 YYEKEE (reference sequence). The CDR3 covers 14 residues. CDR3 DNA sequence: TGTGCCAGCAGCTTTGACACCCGCAATCAGCCCCAGCATTTT. Translating gives CASSFDTRNQPQHF.

V and J are TRBV28 and TRBJ1-1; 12 bases map to TRBD1. This CDR3 spans 16 amino acids. The junction had 17 bases not matched to a gene; V was cut back by 5 bases and J by 13 bases. The germline V gene encodes CDR1 MDHEN and CDR2 SYDVKM. Here the CDR3 reads CASSPYEWDRGHLGFF. The CDR3 nucleotides read TGTGCCAGCAGTCCCTACGAATGGGACAGGGGGCACCTCGGTTTCTTT.

The J gene is TRBJ1-2, the V gene TRBV11-3, with a possible D match to TRBD1 (6 bases). The CDR3 is 15 amino acids. Trimming stripped 5 bases from V and 4 bases from J, with 17 bases between. Germline loops: CDR1 SGHNT, CDR2 YENEEA. The CDR3 nucleotides read TGTGCCAGCAGCCCTCGAGGGACATCAGGCTATGGCTACACCTTC. This gives the protein CASSPRGTSGYGYTF.

The gene calls are TRBV7-4 and TRBJ1-1, with 7 bases matching TRBD1. The CDR3 totals 14 residues. Trimming took 1 base from V and 4 from J; bases not matched to a gene: 3. Germline values: CDR1 SGHVT, CDR2 SQSDAQ. CDR3: CASSLVQGSTEAFF. The CDR3 DNA reads as TGTGCCAGCAGCTTAGTACAGGGGAGCACTGAAGCTTTCTTT.

The genes are TRBV5-1 and TRBJ2-3; no clear D. Trimming removed 5 bases from V and 0 bases from J, with 13 bases in between. The germline CDR1 and CDR2 sequences are SGHRS and YFSETQ. The CDR3 is 15 amino acids. The DNA of the CDR3 is TGCGCCAGCAGGTCTCGGGTTTTCAGCACAGATACGCAGTATTTT. Its translation is CASRSRVFSTDTQYF.

This chain connects TRBV4-2 to TRBJ1-1; D remains unclear. The CDR3 spans 15 residues. Germline values: CDR1 LGHNA, CDR2 YNFKEQ. Trimming shortened V by 0 bases and J by 4 bases, and 12 bases separated the two germline ends. The CDR3 nucleotides read TGTGCCAGCAGCCAAGATGGCAACCCTCTCACTGAAGCTTTCTTT. It translates to CASSQDGNPLTEAFF.

The chain employs TRBV5-8 and TRBJ1-1, with no clear D. V lost 3 bases to trimming and J lost 12 bases, with 12 bases between them. The CDR3 is made up of 11 amino acids. Per germline, CDR1 SGHTS and CDR2 YDEGEE. This CDR3 reads CASSSRGGPFF. Here the CDR3 DNA reads TGTGCCAGCAGCTCACGGGGTGGGCCTTTCTTT.

This clone was picked up a small number of times. The chain employs TRBV9 and TRBJ1-1; D unresolved. V was clipped by 4 bases and J by 7 bases, with 23 bases between them. Germline V CDR1 and CDR2: SGDLS, YYNGEE. CDR3 length equals 16 residues. The CDR3 DNA reads as TGTGCCAGCAGCCCCAGCTCTCAGATGGGAATGATTGAAGCTTTCTTT. This sequence encodes CASSPSSQMGMIEAFF.

The chain joins TRBV30 to TRBJ2-7; D is ambiguous. The CDR3 is made up of 13 amino acids. Germline V gene lookup returns CDR1 GTSNPN and CDR2 SVGIG (reference sequence). Between the trimmed V and J ends, which lost 2 bases and 4 bases, there was a span of 12 bases. The CDR3 is CAWSLAKWYEQYF. The CDR3, as DNA: TGTGCCTGGAGTTTGGCAAAATGGTACGAGCAGTACTTC.

This clone is a singleton in its sample. The rearrangement links TRBV9 to TRBJ2-3; D is uncertain. Between the trimmed V and J ends, which lost 1 base and 3 bases, there was a span of 12 bases. The germline CDR1 and CDR2 sequences are SGDLS and YYNGEE. The CDR3 contains 15 residues. The CDR3 nucleotides are TGTGCCAGCAGCGTAATCCCCGGTCCAACAGATACGCAGTATTTT. Protein sequence: CASSVIPGPTDTQYF.

As to this clone: This sample also contains other DNA sequences that code for the same CDR3. This chain links TRBV4-3 with TRBJ2-7; no definite D call. Trimming removed 3 bases from V and 3 bases from J, with 9 bases in between. This CDR3 is 13 amino acids long. Germline CDR1 LGHNA, CDR2 YSLEER. In nucleotides, the CDR3 is TGCGCCAGCAGCCAGGGGTCGGGCTACGAGCAGTACTTC. It codes for CASSQGSGYEQYF.

The genes are TRBV27 and TRBJ1-1; D ambiguous. CDR3 length: 14 residues. V was pared by 6 bases and J by 3 bases, with 14 bases between. Per the germline V gene, CDR1 is MNHEY and CDR2 is SMNVEV (reference sequence). The CDR3 is CASRVRECDTEAFF. CDR3 nucleotides: TGTGCCAGCAGGGTAAGGGAATGCGACACTGAAGCTTTCTTT.

V and J are TRBV30 and TRBJ2-6; D assignment may be TRBD1 or TRBD2 (5 bases each). The CDR3 is made up of 18 amino acids. V lost 8 bases to trimming and J lost 0 bases, with 23 bases between them. Germline CDR1 GTSNPN, CDR2 SVGIG (reference sequence). The CDR3 here is CAGESGTDLPSGANVLTF. The CDR3 DNA reads as TGTGCCGGGGAATCCGGGACGGACCTTCCCTCTGGGGCCAACGTCCTGACTTTC.

The chain has TRBV28 and TRBJ1-3; D call uncertain. V gave up 3 bases and J gave up 2 bases, with 5 bases separating them. The CDR3 length is 13 residues. Germline V gene sequence: CDR1 MDHEN, CDR2 SYDVKM. The CDR3 here is CASSFGAGNTIYF. DNA for the CDR3: TGTGCCAGCAGTTTCGGAGCTGGAAACACCATATATTTT. Filled out from reference TRBV28 and TRBJ1-3, the complete variable domain reads DVKVTQSSRYLVKRTGEKVFLECVQDMDHENMFWYRQDPGLGLRLIYFSYDVKMKEKGDIPEGYSVSREKKERFSLILESASTNQTSMYLCASSFGAGNTIYFGEGSWLTVV.

This chain joins TRBV27 and TRBJ2-1; 11 bases line up with TRBD2. CDR3 size: 16 residues. From germline, CDR1 is MNHEY and CDR2 SMNVEV (reference sequence). V shed 4 bases and J 12 bases; nucleotides not matched to a gene: 14. The CDR3: CASSCLAGGPSGLQFF. The CDR3 region has the DNA TGTGCCAGCAGTTGTTTAGCGGGAGGGCCCTCGGGCCTGCAGTTCTTC.

Concerning this clone itself: An end of the junction differs from the germline gene, which may be a read error. CDR3 sequence: CASSPIRRAEAFF. The CDR3 nucleotides are TGTGCTAGCAGCCCCATCCGGAGGGCTGAAGCTTTCTTT. The J gene is TRBJ1-1, the V gene TRBV7-7; D not certain. CDR1 is SSHAT and CDR2 is FNYEAQ in the germline V gene (reference sequence). This CDR3 region has 13 residues.

V usage is TRBV7-2 and J usage is TRBJ2-3; 7 bases agree with TRBD2. The V gene end was trimmed by 5 bases and the J gene end by 3 bases; junction bases not matched to a gene: 5. The CDR3 sequence is 14 residues long. Germline CDR1 and CDR2: SGHTA and FQGNSA. The CDR3 spells CASSPRGGTDTQYF. The DNA for the CDR3 is TGTGCCAGCAGCCCCCGGGGAGGGACAGATACGCAGTATTTT.